This T cell receptor (beta chain) was identified during a study of blood T cell repertoires in COVID-19. Study as a whole: Whether acute or convalescent, the COVID-19 samples came from the United States, Italy and Spain.

Sequencing used immunoSEQ multiplex PCR; TCRdb keeps in-frame clones, though not all of them. The sample holds about 250,000 clones, about 83% seen once. Germline loops: CDR1 KGHDR, CDR2 SFDVKD. V shed 10 bases and J shed 1 base, with 6 bases lying between them. The CDR3 covers 12 residues. V is TRBV24-1 and J is TRBJ2-2; possible D gene TRBD1, 6 bases. Sequences were obtained from peripheral blood. This clonotype originated in a woman of 80 years or more with COVID-19, enrolled during active disease. For the CDR3, the DNA is TGTGCCACGGGACAGAACACCGGGGAGCTGTTTTTT. It codes for CATGQNTGELFF.